This T cell receptor beta chain emerged from a study of shared T cell receptors in the human thymus. CDR1 is LNHNV and CDR2 is YYDKDF in the germline V gene (reference sequence). Trimming removed 0 bases from V and 6 bases from J; junction bases left unmatched: 9. This CDR3 region has 16 residues. Libraries were prepared by immunoSEQ multiplex PCR; TCRdb keeps only in-frame clonotypes and omits some of them. The sample includes approximately 660,000 clones, approximately 90% of them seen just once. The same sample was also used in a study of human thymus T cells. Per that paper: The study used thymus tissue resected during corrective heart surgery.

The clonotype comes from a boy less than two years old with a congenital heart defect. The sequencing input was thymocytes. The rearrangement links TRBV15 to TRBJ1-2; 8 bases align to TRBD1. The CDR3 protein is CATSRDKQGAGNGYTF. In DNA form, the CDR3 reads TGTGCCACCAGCAGAGATAAGCAGGGGGCTGGAAATGGCTACACCTTC.